A single sample gave rise to the 27 T cell receptor beta chains below, sequenced in a study of T cell changes during pregnancy in multiple sclerosis. Sequencing used immunoSEQ multiplex PCR; TCRdb keeps in-frame clones, though not all of them. This sample carries around 68,000 clones, just over 90% of them seen once, and the ten largest clones take approximately 0.41%. Sequenced here: CD4+ T cells from peripheral blood mononuclear cells, sampled before pregnancy. The receptors were sampled from a female donor with multiple sclerosis, enrolled in a pregnancy study.

CDR3 sequence reads: CASRPAGGNTEAFF. DNA of the CDR3: TGCGCCAGCAGACCAGCAGGGGGGAACACTGAAGCTTTCTTT. The chain has TRBV5-1 and TRBJ1-1; 7 nucleotides agree with TRBD1. V was pared by 5 bases and J by 1 base, with 5 bases of the junction left unmatched. The CDR3 has 14 amino acids. Germline V lookup: CDR1 SGHRS, CDR2 YFSETQ.

The chain has TRBV30 and TRBJ1-1; 7 positions agree with TRBD1. With 3 bases clipped from V and 7 bases from J, the junction kept 8 bases outside the gene matches. The CDR3 is 13 residues long. The germline CDR1 and CDR2 sequences are GTSNPN and SVGIG (reference sequence). The CDR3 reads CAWRVRDRLEAFF. DNA for the CDR3: TGTGCCTGGAGAGTCCGGGACAGACTTGAAGCTTTCTTT.

V is TRBV5-4 and J is TRBJ1-1; D is ambiguous. Germline V gene sequence: CDR1 SGHNT, CDR2 YYREEE (reference sequence). Between the trimmed V and J ends, which lost 4 bases and 2 bases, there was a span of 15 bases. The CDR3 contains 15 residues. The CDR3 DNA reads TGTGCCAGCAGCCAAGAGGGTAGTCGAAACACTGAAGCTTTCTTT. Translation: CASSQEGSRNTEAFF.

The chain uses TRBV4-3 and TRBJ1-6; 7 bases map to TRBD1. The V and J ends lost 0 bases and 10 bases, in that order; junction bases with no gene match: 3. The CDR3 length is 14 residues. Germline assignment: CDR1 LGHNA and CDR2 YSLEER. CDR3 coding DNA: TGCGCCAGCAGCCAAGAGACAGGGAGGTCACCCCTCCACTTT. Residues: CASSQETGRSPLHF.

The V gene is TRBV13, the J gene TRBJ1-1; D gene uncertain. Germline V lookup: CDR1 PRHDT, CDR2 FYEKMQ (reference sequence). The CDR3 sequence is 13 residues long. V lost 11 bases, J lost 4 bases, and 17 bases lay in between. DNA for the CDR3: TGTGCCGGCGGGAGCAAGAAGGTCACTGAAGCTTTCTTT. It translates to CAGGSKKVTEAFF.

CDR3 amino acids: CASSGSSGNTIYF. DNA of the CDR3: TGTGCCAGCTCAGGTAGCTCTGGAAACACCATATATTTT. This sequence joins TRBV18 and TRBJ1-3; D remains unclear. The germline V gene has CDR1 KGHSH and CDR2 LQKENI. Trimming shortened V by 5 bases and J by 0 bases, and 5 bases separated the two germline ends. There are 13 residues in the CDR3.

This sequence joins TRBV13 and TRBJ2-3; D possibly corresponds to TRBD2 (5 bases). The ends were cut back, 0 bases at V and 5 bases at J, with 9 bases in the middle. This CDR3 comprises 14 residues. Germline V gene data show CDR1 as PRHDT and CDR2 as FYEKMQ (reference sequence). The CDR3 spells CASSLGTTGDTQYF. The CDR3 DNA is TGTGCCAGCAGCTTAGGGACTACCGGAGATACGCAGTATTTT.

This clone was observed once. The chain carries TRBV6-5 and TRBJ2-7; 7 bases align to TRBD1. J gave up 4 bases and V 4 bases, and 10 bases lay outside the gene matches. There are 15 residues in the CDR3. Germline V gives CDR1 MNHEY, CDR2 SVGAGI. The CDR3 DNA sequence: TGTGCCAGCAGTTCGCTGGGACAGAGAGCGTACGAGCAGTACTTC. Translating it yields CASSSLGQRAYEQYF.

This chain links TRBV18 with TRBJ1-5; maybe TRBD1 (6 bases). CDR3 length: 16 amino acids. Germline V lookup: CDR1 KGHSH, CDR2 LQKENI. V lost 1 base, J lost 2 bases, and 12 bases lay in between. CDR3 loop: CASSPQQGSGNQPQHF. The DNA for the CDR3 is TGTGCCAGCTCACCACAACAGGGTAGCGGCAATCAGCCCCAGCATTTT.

The chain combines TRBV6-1 with TRBJ1-2, with TRBD1 matching 8 bases. V was pared by 7 bases and J by 5 bases, with 9 bases of the junction left unmatched. This CDR3 spans 14 amino acids. Germline values: CDR1 MNHNS, CDR2 SASEGT. Here the CDR3 reads CASTLTGVRYGYTF. The CDR3 coding sequence is TGTGCCAGCACCCTGACAGGGGTTCGGTATGGCTACACCTTC.

This chain links TRBV5-1 with TRBJ1-1; no firm D call. The CDR3 sequence is 12 residues long. V lost 1 base and J lost 4, with 5 bases in between. From germline, CDR1 is SGHRS and CDR2 YFSETQ. The CDR3 sequence is CASSLPGTEAFF. CDR3 DNA sequence: TGCGCCAGCAGCTTGCCGGGCACTGAAGCTTTCTTT. Based on the CDR3 plus reference TRBV5-1 and TRBJ1-1, the full variable domain is KAGVTQTPRYLIKTRGQQVTLSCSPISGHRSVSWYQQTPGQGLQFLFEYFSETQRNKGNFPGRFSGRQFSNSRSEMNVSTLELGDSALYLCASSLPGTEAFFGQGTRLTVV.

The genes are TRBV5-1 and TRBJ2-3; D not certain. The germline CDR1 and CDR2 sequences are SGHRS and YFSETQ. This CDR3 spans 16 amino acids. The germline V and J ends were trimmed by 0 bases and 1 base, with 12 bases remaining between them. The CDR3: CASSLVPPFGTDTQYF. CDR3 bases: TGCGCCAGCAGCTTGGTTCCCCCATTTGGCACAGATACGCAGTATTTT.

This clone has a single count. The chain employs TRBV9 and TRBJ2-1; possibly TRBD1 for D (6 bases). Looked up from germline, CDR1 is SGDLS and CDR2 is YYNGEE. Trimming cost V 3 bases and J 7 bases, with 14 bases left between them. This CDR3 is built from 14 residues. Here the CDR3 DNA reads TGTGCCAGCAGCGCACCTTCCACAGGGAATGAGCAGTTCTTC. Encoded protein: CASSAPSTGNEQFF.

V is TRBV4-1 and J is TRBJ2-6; 8 positions agree with TRBD2. The CDR3 runs 17 residues. In germline, CDR1 is MGHRA, CDR2 YSYEKL. J lost 4 bases, V lost 3 bases, and 8 bases had no gene match. In nucleotides, the CDR3 is TGCGCCAGCAGCCACGTCCGGGGGGGGACCGGGGCCAACGTCCTGACTTTC. Encoded protein: CASSHVRGGTGANVLTF.

The chain links TRBV25-1 to TRBJ1-1; 8 positions agree with TRBD1. Germline V gives CDR1 MGHDK, CDR2 SYGVNS. J lost 1 base, V lost 6 bases, and 10 bases had no gene match. The CDR3 is made up of 16 amino acids. The CDR3 region has the DNA TGTGCCAGCAGCGATCCCAGGGGGCCCGCGAACACTGAAGCTTTCTTT. It codes for CASSDPRGPANTEAFF.

This chain uses TRBV19 with TRBJ1-2, with 7 bases aligning to TRBD1. V dropped 1 base and J dropped 2; count of bases not matched to a gene: 4. Looked up from germline, CDR1 is LNHDA and CDR2 is SQIVND (reference sequence). This CDR3 has 15 amino acids. The CDR3 reads CASSIGGQLNYGYTF. CDR3 coding DNA: TGTGCCAGTAGTATAGGGGGACAGTTGAACTATGGCTACACCTTC. Variable domain in full (rest from reference TRBV19 and TRBJ1-2): DGGITQSPKYLFRKEGQNVTLSCEQNLNHDAMYWYRQDPGQGLRLIYYSQIVNDFQKGDIAEGYSVSREKKESFPLTVTSAQKNPTAFYLCASSIGGQLNYGYTFGSGTRLTVV.

Points on this clone: A junction boundary mismatches the germline segment, possibly from a read error. The chain joins TRBV6-1 to TRBJ1-5; a weak D match, TRBD1 (5 bases). CDR1 and CDR2 from the germline V gene are MNHNS and SASEGT. CDR3 length: 15 residues. The CDR3 DNA reads as TGTGCCAGCAGACGGGGAGGGGCTAGCAATCAGCTCCAGCATTTT. This encodes CASRRGGASNQLQHF.

The sample holds one count of this clone. This chain connects TRBV18 to TRBJ2-7, with 13 bases lining up with TRBD2. Per germline, CDR1 KGHSH and CDR2 LQKENI. The CDR3 is 15 residues long. Trimming cost V 6 bases and J 3 bases; bases outside gene matches: 5. Written as DNA, the CDR3 is TGTGCCAGCTCTTCGGGACTAGCGGGAAACTACGAGCAGTACTTC. This translates into CASSSGLAGNYEQYF. The variable domain in full, completed from reference TRBV18 and TRBJ2-7, reads NAGVMQNPRHLVRRRGQEARLRCSPMKGHSHVYWYRQLPEEGLKFMVYLQKENIIDESGMPKERFSAEFPKEGPSILRIQQVVRGDSAAYFCASSSGLAGNYEQYFGPGTRLTVT.

The V gene is TRBV2, the J gene TRBJ1-6, with D tentatively TRBD1 (6 bases). Germline assignment: CDR1 SNHLY and CDR2 FYNNEI. V dropped 8 bases and J dropped 0 bases, with 11 bases sitting between them. This CDR3 is built from 15 residues. CDR3 sequence reads: CASLQDSSYNSPLHF. CDR3 sequence (DNA): TGTGCCAGCCTGCAGGACAGCTCCTATAATTCACCCCTCCACTTT.

V is TRBV4-3 and J is TRBJ1-4; TRBD1 aligns across 7 bases. This CDR3 has 17 residues. Losses at the gene ends were 0 bases for V and 0 bases for J; bases not matched to a gene: 4. CDR1 is LGHNA and CDR2 is YSLEER in the germline V gene. CDR3 DNA: TGCGCCAGCAGCCAAGAGGTCCAGGGGGCAACTAATGAAAAACTGTTTTTT. Its translation: CASSQEVQGATNEKLFF.

The V gene is TRBV28, the J gene TRBJ1-6; 9 bases match TRBD1. The length of the CDR3 is 15 residues. The ends lost 5 bases at V and 6 bases at J; junction bases unmatched: 5. CDR1 and CDR2 (germline): MDHEN, SYDVKM. The CDR3 DNA follows: TGTGCCAGCAGTCCCCGGACAGGGGCTAATTCACCCCTCCACTTT. It specifies CASSPRTGANSPLHF.

The chain links TRBV11-3 to TRBJ2-1; tentative D call: TRBD1 (7 bases). Germline CDR1 SGHNT, CDR2 YENEEA. This CDR3 has 16 residues. V dropped 4 bases and J dropped 0 bases, with 13 bases sitting between them. The CDR3 coding sequence is TGTGCCAGCAGCTCGGCGGGACAGAGCTCCTACAATGAGCAGTTCTTC. Amino acid sequence: CASSSAGQSSYNEQFF.

This clone was recorded only once. V usage is TRBV11-3 and J usage is TRBJ2-7; D is perhaps TRBD1 (5 bases). Germline V gene sequence: CDR1 SGHNT, CDR2 YENEEA. This CDR3 is 12 amino acids long. V was shortened by 3 bases and J by 4 bases, with 7 bases between the two germline ends. The CDR3 DNA is TGTGCCAGCAGCTTCACAGGTTACGAGCAGTACTTC. Protein: CASSFTGYEQYF.

The chain is built from TRBV2 and TRBJ2-3; TRBD1 might be the D (6 bases). The CDR3 totals 14 residues. V shed 4 bases and J shed 4 bases, with 12 bases lying between them. CDR1 SNHLY and CDR2 FYNNEI come from the germline V gene. The CDR3 sequence is CASSGNRVPDTQYF. CDR3 DNA sequence: TGTGCCAGCAGTGGAAACAGGGTTCCAGATACGCAGTATTTT.

This chain links TRBV5-5 with TRBJ1-5; no clear D gene. Germline assignment: CDR1 SGHKS and CDR2 YYEKEE (reference sequence). The CDR3 is 15 residues long. V gave up 5 bases and J gave up 5 bases, with 17 bases separating them. The CDR3 is CASSLFGGNHQPQHF. As DNA, the CDR3 is TGTGCCAGCAGTTTGTTCGGAGGGAACCATCAGCCCCAGCATTTT.

The chain combines TRBV4-1 with TRBJ2-7, with D unresolved. The V gene's germline CDR1 is MGHRA and CDR2 YSYEKL. This CDR3 has 14 amino acids. Trimming took 1 base from V and 2 from J, leaving 9 bases between them. The CDR3: CASSQAPPAYEQYF. The CDR3, as DNA: TGCGCCAGCAGCCAAGCCCCGCCGGCCTACGAGCAGTACTTC.

This chain uses TRBV7-4 with TRBJ2-7, with D unclear. The length of the CDR3 is 14 residues. From germline, CDR1 is SGHVT and CDR2 SQSDAQ. With 0 bases removed from V and 0 bases from J, the gap between germline ends came to 6 bases. CDR3 sequence: CASSLAASSYEQYF. The CDR3 coding sequence is TGTGCCAGCAGCTTAGCGGCCTCCTCCTACGAGCAGTACTTC.